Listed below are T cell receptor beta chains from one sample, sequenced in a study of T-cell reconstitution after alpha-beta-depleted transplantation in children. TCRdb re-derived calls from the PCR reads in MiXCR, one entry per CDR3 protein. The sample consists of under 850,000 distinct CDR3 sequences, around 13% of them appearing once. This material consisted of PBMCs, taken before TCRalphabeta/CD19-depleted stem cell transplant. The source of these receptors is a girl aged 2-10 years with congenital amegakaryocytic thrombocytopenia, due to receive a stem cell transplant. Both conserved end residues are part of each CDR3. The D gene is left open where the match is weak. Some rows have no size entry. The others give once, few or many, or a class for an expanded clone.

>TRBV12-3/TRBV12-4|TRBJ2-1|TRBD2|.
CASGGGPSYNEQFF
TGTGCCAGCGGGGGGGGACCCTCCTACAATGAGCAGTTCTTC
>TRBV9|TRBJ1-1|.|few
CASSPRAGGGVTEAFF
TGTGCCAGCAGCCCACGCGCAGGTGGAGGGGTCACTGAAGCTTTCTTT
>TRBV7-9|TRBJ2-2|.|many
CASSTRTGELFF
TGTGCCAGCAGCACCCGGACCGGGGAGCTGTTTTTT
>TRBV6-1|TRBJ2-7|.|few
CASSPTLEGGLWEQYF
TGTGCCAGCAGCCCTACGCTCGAGGGGGGGCTATGGGAGCAGTACTTC
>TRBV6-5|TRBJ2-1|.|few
CASSYGPFYNEQFF
TGTGCCAGCAGTTATGGCCCCTTTTACAATGAGCAGTTCTTC
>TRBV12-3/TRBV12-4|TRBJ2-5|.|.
CASSYGSETQYF
TGTGCCAGCAGTTACGGGTCAGAGACCCAGTACTTC
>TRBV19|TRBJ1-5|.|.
CASSTGGQISNQPQHF
TGTGCCAGTAGTACGGGAGGGCAGATCAGCAATCAGCCCCAGCATTTT
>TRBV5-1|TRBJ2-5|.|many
CASKVSNQETQYF
TGCGCCAGCAAGGTATCGAACCAAGAGACCCAGTACTTC
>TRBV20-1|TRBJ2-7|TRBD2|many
CSASWTSGSYEQYF
TGCAGTGCTAGCTGGACTAGCGGGTCCTACGAGCAGTACTTC
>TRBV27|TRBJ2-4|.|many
CASKRGTENIQYF
TGTGCCAGCAAGAGAGGGACGGAAAACATTCAGTACTTC